The next 18 T cell receptor beta chains were all read from a single sample in a study of T cell responses to AZD1222 COVID-19 vaccine. Profiled with immunoSEQ multiplex PCR; TCRdb holds only in-frame clones, not every one. The table lists more than 100,000 clones, 75% to 90% of them singletons. This material consisted of peripheral blood, taken on day 0 of AZD1222 vaccination. Every receptor here comes from an adult in good health.

This CDR3 reads CASSQDPQGNSGNTIYF. In DNA, the CDR3 is TGCGCCAGCAGCCAAGATCCACAGGGAAACTCCGGAAACACCATATATTTT. The chain recombines TRBV4-3 with TRBJ1-3; tentative D call: TRBD1 (6 bases). The CDR3 loop spans 17 amino acids. V lost 0 bases and J 4 bases, leaving 16 bases between the germline ends. The germline V gene encodes CDR1 LGHNA and CDR2 YSLEER.

The rearrangement joins TRBV6-6 to TRBJ1-2; D perhaps matches TRBD1 (5 bases). In germline, CDR1 is MNHNY, CDR2 SVGAGI (reference sequence). V was pared by 8 bases and J by 6 bases, with 19 bases between. This CDR3 has 14 amino acids. The CDR3 region is CASSLGGRMNGYTF. For the CDR3, the DNA is TGTGCCAGCTCTTTGGGGGGGAGAATGAATGGCTACACCTTC.

The chain couples TRBV28 to TRBJ2-7; tentative D call: TRBD1 (6 bases). Germline CDR1 MDHEN, CDR2 SYDVKM. The CDR3 loop spans 12 amino acids. The V end lost 10 bases, the J end lost 2 bases, and 12 bases lay between the germline ends. The CDR3 spells CAIHREPYEQYF. CDR3 coding DNA: TGTGCCATCCACAGGGAACCCTACGAGCAGTACTTC.

This clone occurred once. The J gene is TRBJ1-2, the V gene TRBV9; D is unclear. Trimming removed 3 bases from V and 3 bases from J, with 18 bases in between. The CDR3 is 16 amino acids. The germline CDR1 and CDR2 sequences are SGDLS and YYNGEE. CDR3 sequence: CASSAPDGRMDYGYTF. The CDR3 DNA sequence: TGTGCCAGCAGCGCCCCGGATGGGCGGATGGACTATGGCTACACCTTC.

The chain carries TRBV28 and TRBJ2-1, with 11 nucleotides matching TRBD2. Germline loops: CDR1 MDHEN, CDR2 SYDVKM. CDR3 length: 16 amino acids. Trimming took 3 bases from V and 6 from J; bases not matched to a gene: 7. The CDR3 sequence is CASSFGSGGVLNEQFF. Here the CDR3 DNA reads TGTGCCAGCAGTTTTGGTAGCGGGGGGGTTCTCAATGAGCAGTTCTTC.

CDR3 sequence: CASSLRPSGGPNEQFF. CDR3 bases: TGCGCCAGCAGCCTCCGGCCTAGCGGGGGCCCCAATGAGCAGTTCTTC. This sequence joins TRBV5-1 and TRBJ2-1, with TRBD2 matching 10 bases. The CDR3 has 16 residues. The V segment lost 4 bases and the J segment 6 bases; nucleotides outside the gene matches: 10. CDR1 is SGHRS, CDR2 YFSETQ, per germline.

This clone has a handful of counts. Other DNA sequences from this sample encode an identical CDR3 as well. This chain connects TRBV6-2 or TRBV6-3 to TRBJ2-2; D call uncertain. Germline V gene lookup returns CDR1 MNHEY and CDR2 SVGEGT. This CDR3 region has 12 residues. V lost 3 bases and J 5 bases, leaving 4 bases between the germline ends. The CDR3 protein is CASSYHTGELFF. CDR3 sequence (DNA): TGTGCCAGCAGTTATCATACCGGGGAGCTGTTTTTT.

The chain combines TRBV7-8 with TRBJ1-2, with 8 bases that match TRBD1. CDR1 is SGHVS, CDR2 FQNEAQ, per germline. CDR3 length: 15 amino acids. The trim removed 6 bases at V and 4 bases at J, leaving 10 bases unmatched. The CDR3 reads CASSPSDRGIYGYTF. As DNA, the CDR3 is TGTGCCAGCAGTCCATCAGACAGGGGCATCTATGGCTACACCTTC.

The chain employs TRBV9 and TRBJ2-7, with D perhaps matching TRBD2 (7 bases). Trimming took off 0 bases at V and 3 bases at J, with 16 bases between the two ends. The CDR3 spans 16 residues. Germline V lookup: CDR1 SGDLS, CDR2 YYNGEE. For the CDR3, the DNA is TGTGCCAGCAGCGTAGGTGGGGGGGCCCGAGTCTACGAGCAGTACTTC. Encoded protein: CASSVGGGARVYEQYF.

This chain uses TRBV28 with TRBJ1-5; D unresolved. This CDR3 contains 13 residues. In germline, CDR1 is MDHEN, CDR2 SYDVKM. V dropped 3 bases and J dropped 4 bases, with 7 bases sitting between them. CDR3 amino acids: CASSFPGNQPQHF. Written as DNA, the CDR3 is TGTGCCAGCAGTTTCCCTGGTAATCAGCCCCAGCATTTT.

This clone was seen once. V gene TRBV14 combines with J gene TRBJ1-1, with D possibly TRBD1 on 6 matching bases. V was clipped by 4 bases and J by 0 bases, with 9 bases between them. The length of the CDR3 is 14 residues. Germline CDR1 and CDR2: SGHDN and FVKESK. The chain's CDR3 is CASSLGQLNTEAFF. The CDR3 coding sequence is TGTGCCAGCAGCCTCGGACAGCTGAACACTGAAGCTTTCTTT.

The chain links TRBV4-2 to TRBJ1-3, with D maybe TRBD1 (6 bases). The CDR3 loop spans 18 amino acids. The germline V gene encodes CDR1 LGHNA and CDR2 YNFKEQ. Trimming removed 4 bases at V and 0 bases at J, with 19 bases between. The CDR3 coding sequence is TGTGCCAGCAGCCCGGACAGCCAATACAGGTCCTCTGGAAACACCATATATTTT. Translating gives CASSPDSQYRSSGNTIYF.

The chain recombines TRBV10-2 with TRBJ2-3; TRBD1 or TRBD2 may be the D gene (5 bases each). The V gene lost 3 bases and the J gene lost 1 base, with 11 bases spanning the gap. This CDR3 has 15 residues. Germline loops: CDR1 WSHSY, CDR2 SAAADI. CDR3 nucleotides: TGCGCCAGCAGTGACGGGGCAGCAGGCACAGATACGCAGTATTTT. Its protein product is CASSDGAAGTDTQYF.

The chain employs TRBV7-9 and TRBJ1-5, with D possibly being TRBD1 (5 bases). Trimming pared 5 bases from V and 1 base from J, leaving 9 bases between. The CDR3 is 14 residues long. Germline loops: CDR1 SEHNR, CDR2 FQNEAQ (reference sequence). CDR3: CASSTRDSNQPQHF. The CDR3 DNA follows: TGTGCCAGCAGCACCCGGGACAGCAATCAGCCCCAGCATTTT.

The rearrangement links TRBV12-3 or TRBV12-4 to TRBJ2-5; maybe TRBD2 (6 bases). V gave up 6 bases and J gave up 4 bases, with 12 bases separating them. The CDR3 is made up of 13 amino acids. For the CDR3, the DNA is TGTGCCAGCAGGGAACTAGCACTAGAGACCCAGTACTTC. Translating it yields CASRELALETQYF.

The chain carries TRBV24-1 and TRBJ2-2, with 8 positions matching TRBD1. The V segment lost 1 base and the J segment 0 bases; nucleotides outside the gene matches: 3. The CDR3 has 17 amino acids. CDR1 and CDR2 (germline): KGHDR, SFDVKD. The CDR3 DNA reads as TGTGCCACCAGTGATTTCGGGACAGGCACGAACACCGGGGAGCTGTTTTTT. It is translated as CATSDFGTGTNTGELFF.

This sequence joins TRBV29-1 and TRBJ1-2, with a possible D match to TRBD1 (5 bases). Germline V gives CDR1 SQVTM, CDR2 ANQGSEA. This CDR3 is 15 amino acids long. Deletions cut 0 bases from V and 4 bases from J, with 15 bases between. The CDR3 DNA sequence: TGCAGCGTTGAAGACCGACAGCCTCAAACCTATGGCTACACCTTC. This encodes CSVEDRQPQTYGYTF.

The chain is built from TRBV29-1 and TRBJ2-1; D perhaps matches TRBD1 (5 bases). Germline loops: CDR1 SQVTM, CDR2 ANQGSEA. The CDR3 is made up of 12 amino acids. Deletions cut 3 bases from V and 10 bases from J, with 13 bases between. The CDR3 protein is CSVDVTSGEQFF. DNA for the CDR3: TGCAGCGTTGACGTGACATCAGGGGAGCAGTTCTTC.